Following are 10 T cell receptor beta chains from one sample sequenced in a study of OX40 agonist ivuxolimab in advanced cancers. Here immunoSEQ multiplex PCR was the method, and the copy in TCRdb shows in-frame clones only, minus some. This sample carries about 67,000 clones, roughly 82% of them seen once, and the ten largest clones take 2% to 3%. The sample here was CD4+ or CD8+ T cells sorted from blood, taken in a trial of the OX40 agonist ivuxolimab. These receptors were taken from an adult with an advanced solid tumor such as melanoma, head and neck, liver or kidney cancer.

J is TRBJ1-1 and V is TRBV6-4, with 7 bases fitting TRBD1. Trimming cost V 5 bases and J 4 bases; bases outside gene matches: 7. Germline V CDR1 and CDR2: MRHNA, SNTAGT. The CDR3 is 14 amino acids. The CDR3 spells CASSQGGGSTEAFF. The CDR3 DNA sequence: TGTGCCAGCAGTCAGGGGGGCGGAAGCACTGAAGCTTTCTTT.

Regarding this clone: No DNA is shown, since the ends of the CDR3 on it are uncertain; the CDR3 is the one TCRdb lists. The rearrangement links TRBV5-1 to TRBJ1-6. The CDR3 is made up of 13 amino acids, end residues included. Germline-derived CDR1 and CDR2 are SGHRS and YFSETQ. The CDR3 sequence: CASSLSVQGNLHF.

The chain employs TRBV29-1 and TRBJ2-5, with D unresolved. CDR1 is SQVTM and CDR2 is ANQGSEA in the germline V gene. The CDR3 covers 11 residues. With 4 bases removed from V and 2 bases from J, the gap between germline ends came to 5 bases. CDR3 amino acids: CSVGWQETQYF. The DNA of the CDR3 is TGCAGCGTTGGGTGGCAAGAGACCCAGTACTTC.

J is TRBJ2-7 and V is TRBV25-1; D is possibly TRBD2 (7 bases). Germline CDR1 MGHDK, CDR2 SYGVNS. The CDR3 runs 16 residues. Deletions cut 1 base from V and 0 bases from J, with 13 bases between. The CDR3 nucleotides read TGTGCCAGCAGTGAATTAGGGGGGGGGAGCTCCTACGAGCAGTACTTC. Protein sequence: CASSELGGGSSYEQYF.

In this sample, this clone turned up once. This chain connects TRBV10-1 to TRBJ1-6, with D possibly matching TRBD1 (6 bases). Germline CDR1 WNHNN, CDR2 SYGVQD (reference sequence). V lost 4 bases to trimming and J lost 0 bases, with 10 bases between them. CDR3 length: 16 amino acids. As DNA, the CDR3 is TGCGCCAGCAGTGGACAGGAGAGCTCCTATAATTCACCCCTCCACTTT. Amino acid sequence: CASSGQESSYNSPLHF.

The chain has TRBV6-5 and TRBJ2-6; no clear D gene. V lost 7 bases and J 0 bases, leaving 10 bases between the germline ends. This CDR3 contains 15 residues. Germline values: CDR1 MNHEY, CDR2 SVGAGI. CDR3 nucleotides: TGTGCCAGCAAGGGTCTCGCCTCTGGGGCCAACGTCCTGACTTTC. It codes for CASKGLASGANVLTF.

This sequence joins TRBV25-1 and TRBJ2-7; D gene unclear. Deletions cut 2 bases from V and 6 bases from J, with 14 bases between. CDR3 size: 14 residues. Germline V gives CDR1 MGHDK, CDR2 SYGVNS. CDR3 residues: CASSEPVSPLEQYF. The CDR3 DNA reads as TGTGCCAGCAGTGAACCTGTCTCCCCTCTCGAGCAGTACTTC.

This rearrangement joins TRBV9 to TRBJ2-3; TRBD1 aligns across 8 bases. The trim removed 4 bases at V and 3 bases at J, leaving 4 bases unmatched. Germline assignment: CDR1 SGDLS and CDR2 YYNGEE. This CDR3 spans 14 amino acids. The CDR3 DNA is TGTGCCAGCAGCTTCCGGGACAGGACAGATACGCAGTATTTT. Amino acid sequence: CASSFRDRTDTQYF.

This chain uses TRBV20-1 with TRBJ2-7; TRBD2 aligns across 7 bases. Germline trimming cut 6 bases from V and 5 bases from J; bases unmatched to any gene: 4. CDR3 size: 11 residues. Germline CDR1 and CDR2: DFQATT and SNEGSKA (reference sequence). CDR3 residues: CSARRGDEQYF. In DNA form, the CDR3 reads TGCAGTGCAAGACGGGGGGACGAGCAGTACTTC.

V and J are TRBV19 and TRBJ2-3; tentatively, D is TRBD2 (6 bases). This CDR3 spans 14 amino acids. V was clipped by 3 bases and J by 4 bases, with 11 bases between them. Looked up from germline, CDR1 is LNHDA and CDR2 is SQIVND (reference sequence). The CDR3 DNA reads TGTGCCAGTAGTATCGGGGGATCCCCAGATACGCAGTATTTT. This encodes CASSIGGSPDTQYF.